The 4 T cell receptor beta chains below all came from one sample that was sequenced in a study of blood T cell repertoires in COVID-19. Sequencing was performed with immunoSEQ multiplex PCR; in TCRdb, only in-frame clones are kept and a portion is missing. The sample shows over 100,000 clones, around 73% of them seen only once. Sample: peripheral blood. The receptors were gathered from a man aged 60 to 69 with active or convalescent COVID-19.

The rearrangement uses TRBV19 and TRBJ1-6; TRBD1 agrees at 8 bases. J gave up 6 bases and V 4 bases, and 5 bases lay outside the gene matches. Looked up from germline, CDR1 is LNHDA and CDR2 is SQIVND (reference sequence). The CDR3 sequence is 15 residues long. DNA for the CDR3: TGTGCCAGTAGTACTGGGACAGGTCCTAATTCACCCCTCCACTTT. This sequence encodes CASSTGTGPNSPLHF. The entire variable domain, with the rest obtained from reference TRBV19 and TRBJ1-6, is as follows: DGGITQSPKYLFRKEGQNVTLSCEQNLNHDAMYWYRQDPGQGLRLIYYSQIVNDFQKGDIAEGYSVSREKKESFPLTVTSAQKNPTAFYLCASSTGTGPNSPLHFGNGTRLTVT.

The rearrangement uses TRBV5-5 and TRBJ1-2, with 8 bases that match TRBD1. CDR1 SGHKS and CDR2 YYEKEE come from the germline V gene (reference sequence). This CDR3 has 15 residues. The V gene end was trimmed by 0 bases and the J gene end by 6 bases; junction bases not matched to a gene: 7. Here the CDR3 reads CASSLDMTGANGYTF. The CDR3 region has the DNA TGTGCCAGCAGCTTGGATATGACAGGGGCCAATGGCTACACCTTC.

The chain recombines TRBV15 with TRBJ1-1; D is unclear. The V gene lost 1 base and the J gene lost 0 bases, with 3 bases spanning the gap. Germline V gene data show CDR1 as LNHNV and CDR2 as YYDKDF (reference sequence). CDR3 length equals 13 residues. The CDR3 DNA follows: TGTGCCACCAGCAGAGTCATGAACACTGAAGCTTTCTTT. Its translation is CATSRVMNTEAFF.

The J gene is TRBJ1-1, the V gene TRBV29-1; tentatively, D is TRBD1 (6 bases). This CDR3 contains 15 residues. Trimming removed 5 bases from V and 4 bases from J, with 20 bases in between. Germline values: CDR1 SQVTM, CDR2 ANQGSEA. The CDR3 sequence: CSVKSGGQGSTEAFF. The CDR3 DNA is TGCAGCGTTAAATCCGGTGGGCAGGGGAGCACTGAAGCTTTCTTT. Supplemented by reference TRBV29-1 and TRBJ1-1, the full variable domain reads SAVISQKPSRDICQRGTSLTIQCQVDSQVTMMFWYRQQPGQSLTLIATANQGSEATYESGFVIDKFPISRPNLTFSTLTVSNMSPEDSSIYLCSVKSGGQGSTEAFFGQGTRLTVV.